This TCR beta chain was captured in a study of blood T cells in healthy people across ages. Total RNA, at least 5 micrograms per sample, was extracted from PBMCs. Germline assignment: CDR1 MDHEN and CDR2 SYDVKM. The length of the CDR3 is 16 residues. The V and J ends lost 5 bases and 4 bases, in that order; junction bases with no gene match: 13. Next came a second PCR, run for about 6 to 11 cycles, which used a sample-barcoded 5' primer along with a J-beta primer mix. All cDNA molecules were each tagged by a template-switch adaptor with 12 random nucleotides. In TCRdb, the 5' RACE reads were re-called with MiXCR into one record per CDR3 protein. This table has some 760,000 distinct CDR3 sequences, roughly 25% appearing once. This clonotype has a single count. The same data also contributed to another study, on T cells of mothers and their children. That study reports: Healthy Caucasian mothers, a few in number, and their six children were the donors.

The TCR comes from a boy younger than 18 in good health. This chain uses TRBV28 with TRBJ1-1; 7 positions agree with TRBD1. Input material: blood. In nucleotides, the CDR3 is TGTGCCAGCAGTCTGAGGGGGCAATTGGTCGTCACTGAAGCTTTCTTT. This codes for CASSLRGQLVVTEAFF.